The clone carrying this T cell receptor (beta chain) turned up a few times. The data belong to a study of T-cell memory formation after mild COVID-19. Germline CDR1 is SEHNR and CDR2 is FQNEAQ (reference sequence). CDR3 length: 16 residues. V was cut by 4 bases and J by 0 bases, with 13 bases left in between. TCRdb reprocessed the 5' RACE reads with MiXCR, giving one entry per CDR3 protein. The sample records 550,000 to 600,000 distinct CDR3 sequences, roughly 17% being singletons. The sample consisted of PBMCs or a T cell subset sorted from them (not recorded which). The source is an adult woman who had mild COVID-19 (a few samples of this study predate the infection). Cell type and time point are not known. J is TRBJ2-4 and V is TRBV7-9; D might be TRBD1 (6 bases). The CDR3 region has the DNA TGTGCCAGCAGCTCCTACAGGGCTCTAGCCAAAAACATTCAGTACTTC. It codes for CASSSYRALAKNIQYF.